One TCR beta chain is described in this entry. These data originate in a study of blood T cell repertoires in COVID-19. About the study: Acute-phase and convalescent COVID-19 samples originated in the United States, Italy and Spain. PBMCs, B-cell-depleted T cells, or T cells were the source of the cDNA or gDNA that made up the material.

Here immunoSEQ multiplex PCR was the method, and the copy in TCRdb shows in-frame clones only, minus some. Of about 400,000 clones listed, 88% are singletons. Cohort assignment relied on participant-reported clinical history. The V gene end was trimmed by 6 bases and the J gene end by 2 bases; junction bases not matched to a gene: 8. Germline CDR1 and CDR2: SGHDN and FVKESK. The CDR3 loop spans 16 amino acids. The sequence derives from a woman in her thirties or forties with acute COVID-19. The chain employs TRBV14 and TRBJ2-1, with 9 nucleotides matching TRBD1. The sequenced sample was PBMCs or T cells enriched from blood (not recorded which). The CDR3 DNA reads as TGTGCCAGCAGTCCGCCCGGACAGGGGACCTACAATGAGCAGTTCTTC. This translates into CASSPPGQGTYNEQFF.